These 14 T cell receptor beta chains came from one sample sequenced in a study of cytomegalovirus exposure and HLA in healthy donors. The PCR had 60 Vbeta and 13 Jbeta primers. Sequencing was performed with immunoSEQ multiplex PCR; in TCRdb, only in-frame clones are kept and a portion is missing. The sample consists of about 130,000 clones, around three quarters of them appearing once. The specimen sequenced was PBMCs. The receptors shown here come from a female donor in good health and CMV-seronegative.

The chain joins TRBV6-5 to TRBJ1-3, with D perhaps matching TRBD1 (5 bases). Germline V gene data show CDR1 as MNHEY and CDR2 as SVGAGI. This CDR3 comprises 14 residues. V lost 1 base, J lost 6 bases, and 10 bases lay in between. In DNA, the CDR3 is TGTGCCAGCAGTTACTATGGAGGGGCAAACACCATATATTTT. This encodes CASSYYGGANTIYF.

The rearrangement joins TRBV10-1 to TRBJ2-7; no firm D call. Germline CDR1 and CDR2: WNHNN and SYGVQD (reference sequence). Trimming cost V 2 bases and J 4 bases, with 9 bases left between them. The CDR3 totals 13 residues. For the CDR3, the DNA is TGCGCCAGCAGTGAGAGTGGAGCTTACGAGCAGTACTTC. Protein: CASSESGAYEQYF.

This clone was found once. The chain couples TRBV30 to TRBJ2-5, with 12 nucleotides matching TRBD2. Per the germline V gene, CDR1 is GTSNPN and CDR2 is SVGIG (reference sequence). This CDR3 has 14 residues. V lost 4 bases and J lost 4; bases outside the gene matches: 4. The CDR3 DNA is TGTGCCTGGAATCTGGGACTAGCGGGAGAGACCCAGTACTTC. Translated: CAWNLGLAGETQYF.

The J gene is TRBJ1-1, the V gene TRBV29-1; TRBD1 matches at 9 bases. Germline-derived CDR1 and CDR2 are SQVTM and ANQGSEA. Unmatched junction bases numbered 1, after V lost 5 bases and J lost 0 bases. The CDR3 contains 13 residues. The CDR3 sequence: CSVRTGVNTEAFF. CDR3 in DNA: TGCAGCGTTAGGACAGGGGTGAACACTGAAGCTTTCTTT.

The rearrangement joins TRBV4-1 to TRBJ2-4; 11 bases match TRBD2. J gave up 12 bases and V 1 base, and 11 bases lay outside the gene matches. Germline V CDR1 and CDR2: MGHRA, YSYEKL. This CDR3 has 16 residues. The CDR3 DNA reads as TGCGCCAGCAGCCAAGCGACTAGCGGGATTGGGTACAGTCAGTACTTC. It codes for CASSQATSGIGYSQYF.

This clone was recorded a few times. The chain combines TRBV19 with TRBJ2-1, with D unclear. Germline V gene lookup returns CDR1 LNHDA and CDR2 SQIVND (reference sequence). V lost 7 bases and J 0 bases, leaving 10 bases between the germline ends. This CDR3 spans 14 amino acids. This CDR3 is CASTLRSSYNEQFF. The DNA for the CDR3 is TGTGCCAGTACCCTGAGGAGCTCCTACAATGAGCAGTTCTTC.

The chain joins TRBV7-9 to TRBJ2-4; the D gene is possibly TRBD2 (5 bases). The CDR3 sequence is 17 residues long. Trimming took 3 bases from V and 3 from J, leaving 18 bases between them. Germline CDR1 is SEHNR and CDR2 is FQNEAQ (reference sequence). As DNA, the CDR3 is TGTGCCAGCAGCTTTTATCTCCCCTCTAGCCGCAAAAACATTCAGTACTTC. Protein product: CASSFYLPSSRKNIQYF.

This clone was seen a few times. The chain joins TRBV18 to TRBJ2-5; the match to TRBD1 covers 7 bases. The CDR3 is made up of 14 amino acids. V lost 2 bases, J lost 5 bases, and 5 bases stayed unmatched. Germline CDR1 is KGHSH and CDR2 is LQKENI. CDR3 region: CASSPDRVRETQYF. The CDR3 coding sequence is TGTGCCAGCTCACCAGACAGGGTGCGGGAGACCCAGTACTTC.

The chain joins TRBV27 to TRBJ2-3; 7 bases fit TRBD1. This CDR3 has 14 amino acids. J was trimmed by 11 bases and V by 3 bases; bases with no gene match: 11. The germline V gene encodes CDR1 MNHEY and CDR2 SMNVEV (reference sequence). Here the CDR3 reads CASSFRPGTERQYF. The CDR3 region has the DNA TGTGCCAGCAGTTTCCGTCCCGGGACAGAGAGGCAGTATTTT.

The table lists this clone with a count of one. The chain employs TRBV5-1 and TRBJ2-6; 8 positions agree with TRBD1. Germline CDR1 and CDR2: SGHRS and YFSETQ. V shed 4 bases, J shed 2 bases, and the junction held 5 bases outside the gene matches. The CDR3 has 16 amino acids. Here the CDR3 reads CASSPDRGTGANVLTF. DNA for the CDR3: TGCGCCAGCAGCCCTGACAGGGGCACTGGGGCCAACGTCCTGACTTTC.

This chain uses TRBV2 with TRBJ1-2; a possible D gene is TRBD1 (6 bases). This CDR3 spans 16 amino acids. Germline values: CDR1 SNHLY, CDR2 FYNNEI. The germline V and J ends were trimmed by 6 bases and 4 bases, with 21 bases remaining between them. The CDR3 spells CASSRGQIGGGYGYTF. The CDR3 DNA reads as TGTGCCAGCAGCCGCGGACAGATAGGTGGGGGCTATGGCTACACCTTC.

The rearrangement uses TRBV10-2 and TRBJ1-3; 7 bases are shared with TRBD1. The CDR3 has 14 residues. Germline V gene sequence: CDR1 WSHSY, CDR2 SAAADI. Unmatched junction bases numbered 7, after V lost 6 bases and J lost 5 bases. Here the CDR3 reads CASRDGTERNTIYF. For the CDR3, the DNA is TGCGCCAGCAGGGACGGGACAGAGAGAAACACCATATATTTT.

V usage is TRBV5-1 and J usage is TRBJ2-7; D is possibly TRBD1 (5 bases). Trimming pared 5 bases from V and 3 bases from J, leaving 9 bases between. This CDR3 has 12 amino acids. Germline values: CDR1 SGHRS, CDR2 YFSETQ. The CDR3 DNA is TGCGCCAGCAGGGGGCAGCACTACGAGCAGTACTTC. Residues: CASRGQHYEQYF.

The chain joins TRBV7-9 to TRBJ2-7; 12 bases line up with TRBD1. The CDR3 has 16 amino acids. Looked up from germline, CDR1 is SEHNR and CDR2 is FQNEAQ (reference sequence). V was pared by 5 bases and J by 3 bases, with 8 bases of the junction left unmatched. The chain's CDR3 is CASSDTGTGGSYEQYF. For the CDR3, the DNA is TGTGCCAGCAGCGACACCGGGACAGGGGGCAGCTACGAGCAGTACTTC. Based on the CDR3 plus reference TRBV7-9 and TRBJ2-7, the full variable domain is DTGVSQNPRHKITKRGQNVTFRCDPISEHNRLYWYRQTLGQGPEFLTYFQNEAQLEKSRLLSDRFSAERPKGSFSTLEIQRTEQGDSAMYLCASSDTGTGGSYEQYFGPGTRLTVT.